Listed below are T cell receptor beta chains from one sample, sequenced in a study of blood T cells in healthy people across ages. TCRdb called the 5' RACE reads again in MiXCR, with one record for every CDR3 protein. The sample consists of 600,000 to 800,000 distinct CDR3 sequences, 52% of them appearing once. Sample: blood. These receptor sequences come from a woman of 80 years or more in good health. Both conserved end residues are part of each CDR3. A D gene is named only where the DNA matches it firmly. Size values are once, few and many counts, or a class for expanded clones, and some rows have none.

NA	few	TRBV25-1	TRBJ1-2	CATTQGEVLGYTF	TGTGCCACCACACAGGGAGAGGTGCTTGGCTACACCTTC
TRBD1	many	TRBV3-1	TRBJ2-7	CASSQTGQAYYEQYF	TGTGCCAGCAGCCAAACCGGACAGGCTTACTACGAGCAGTACTTC
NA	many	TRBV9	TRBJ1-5	CASSVGDISNQPQHF	TGTGCCAGCAGCGTAGGAGACATTAGCAATCAGCCCCAGCATTTT
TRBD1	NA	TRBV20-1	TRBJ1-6	CSASGDRGYSPLHF	TGCAGTGCTAGTGGGGACAGGGGTTATTCACCCCTCCACTTT
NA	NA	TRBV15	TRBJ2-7	CATSPFLAGNTYNEQYF	TGTGCCACCAGCCCCTTCTTGGCGGGGAATACCTACAATGAGCAGTACTTC
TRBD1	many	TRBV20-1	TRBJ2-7	CSAPGTGPYEQYF	TGCAGTGCTCCCGGGACAGGGCCCTACGAGCAGTACTTC
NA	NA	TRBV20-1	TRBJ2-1	CSLGGEQFF	TGCAGCCTCGGTGGGGAGCAGTTCTTC
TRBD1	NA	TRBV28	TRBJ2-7	CASQSTGGSEQYF	TGTGCCAGCCAATCCACAGGGGGCAGCGAGCAGTACTTC
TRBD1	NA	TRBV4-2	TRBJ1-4	CASSLDRELYEKLFF	TGTGCCAGCAGCCTTGACAGGGAATTGTATGAAAAACTGTTTTTT
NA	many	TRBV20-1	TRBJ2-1	CSGQGTYNEQFF	TGCAGTGGGCAGGGGACCTACAATGAGCAGTTCTTC
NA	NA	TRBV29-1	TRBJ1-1	CSVETVLNTEAFF	TGCAGCGTTGAAACAGTCTTGAACACTGAAGCTTTCTTT
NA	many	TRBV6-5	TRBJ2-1	CASRDGGTSRYNEQFF	TGTGCCAGCAGAGACGGGGGGACAAGCCGTTACAATGAGCAGTTCTTC
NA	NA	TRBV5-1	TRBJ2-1	CASSLLRGSEQFF	TGCGCCAGCAGCCTACTCCGGGGCAGTGAGCAGTTCTTC
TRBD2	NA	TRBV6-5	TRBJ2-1	CASSRLAGGIEQFF	TGTGCCAGCAGCCGACTAGCGGGAGGTATTGAGCAGTTCTTC
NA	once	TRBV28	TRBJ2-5	CASSLRGGWNNEQYF	TGTGCCAGCAGTTTGAGGGGCGGGTGGAACAATGAGCAGTACTTC
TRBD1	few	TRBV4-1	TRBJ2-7	CASSRVTGDSPEQYF	TGCGCCAGCAGCCGAGTAACAGGGGATTCGCCCGAGCAGTACTTC
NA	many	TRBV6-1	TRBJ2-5	CASSIARDGWTQYF	TGTGCCAGCAGTATTGCCCGGGACGGATGGACCCAGTACTTC
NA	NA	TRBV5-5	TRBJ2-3	CASSPIFGSTDTQYF	TGTGCCAGCAGCCCGATTTTTGGGAGCACAGATACGCAGTATTTT
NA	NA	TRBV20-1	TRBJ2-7	CSARDIVSYEQYF	TGCAGTGCTAGAGATATAGTATCTTACGAGCAGTACTTC
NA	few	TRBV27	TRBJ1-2	CASSFDGSYGYTF	TGTGCCAGCAGTTTCGACGGATCCTATGGCTACACCTTC
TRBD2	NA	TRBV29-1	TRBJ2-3	CSVSSSGSGDTQYF	TGCAGCGTGTCGAGTAGCGGGAGCGGCGATACGCAGTATTTT
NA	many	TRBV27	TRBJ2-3	CASSPGLDTQYF	TGTGCCAGCAGCCCCGGACTAGATACGCAGTATTTT
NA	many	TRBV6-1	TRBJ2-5	CASSEASPGAITGTQYF	TGTGCCAGCAGTGAAGCGTCCCCCGGGGCCATAACTGGGACCCAGTACTTC
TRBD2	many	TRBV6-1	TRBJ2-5	CASNGGGQETQYF	TGTGCCAGCAATGGGGGGGGACAAGAGACCCAGTACTTC
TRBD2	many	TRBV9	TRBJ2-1	CASSVSSGIYNEQFF	TGTGCCAGCAGCGTAAGTAGCGGGATATACAATGAGCAGTTCTTC
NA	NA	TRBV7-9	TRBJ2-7	CASSSADHEQYF	TGTGCCAGCAGCTCAGCGGATCACGAGCAGTACTTC
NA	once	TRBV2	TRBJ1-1	CASSVQGRAEAFF	TGTGCCAGCAGTGTGCAGGGGAGAGCTGAAGCTTTCTTT
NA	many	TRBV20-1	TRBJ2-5	CSATLSQETQYF	TGCAGTGCTACGCTCAGTCAAGAGACCCAGTACTTC
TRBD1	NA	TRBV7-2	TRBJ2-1	CASSLAGTGPYNEQFF	TGTGCCAGCAGCTTAGCAGGGACAGGGCCTTACAATGAGCAGTTCTTC
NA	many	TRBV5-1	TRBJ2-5	CASSNDQETQYF	TGCGCCAGTTCGAATGACCAAGAGACCCAGTACTTC
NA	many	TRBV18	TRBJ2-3	CASSPPGLGTDTQYF	TGTGCCAGCTCACCACCGGGACTTGGCACAGATACGCAGTATTTT
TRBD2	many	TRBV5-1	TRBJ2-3	CASSSDGLVPTSGRGRTDTQYF	TGCGCCAGCAGCTCCGACGGTCTAGTCCCGACTAGCGGGAGGGGGCGGACAGATACGCAGTATTTT
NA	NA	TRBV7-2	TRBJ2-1	CASSSVPLGRGSYNEQFF	TGTGCCAGCAGCTCAGTTCCCCTAGGCCGCGGCTCCTACAATGAGCAGTTCTTC
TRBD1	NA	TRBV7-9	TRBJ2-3	CASSQRQGYTDTQYF	TGTGCCAGCAGCCAACGACAGGGCTACACAGATACGCAGTATTTT
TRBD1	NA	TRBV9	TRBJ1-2	CASSATGRGANYGYTF	TGTGCCAGCAGCGCGACAGGGCGTGGAGCTAACTATGGCTACACCTTC
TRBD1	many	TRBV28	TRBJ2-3	CASSRTRIGTGGETQYF	TGTGCCAGCAGTCGTACCAGAATCGGGACAGGGGGCGAGACGCAGTATTTT
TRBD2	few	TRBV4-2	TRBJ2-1	CASSQAGGPSREQFF	TGTGCCAGCAGCCAAGCGGGGGGGCCGAGTCGTGAGCAGTTCTTC
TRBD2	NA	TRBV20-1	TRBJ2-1	CSAVRDYTNNEQFF	TGCAGTGCGGTCCGGGACTATACTAACAATGAGCAGTTCTTC
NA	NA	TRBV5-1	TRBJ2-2	CASSLGGTVNTRELFF	TGCGCCAGCAGCTTGGGGGGGACCGTGAACACCAGGGAGCTGTTTTTT
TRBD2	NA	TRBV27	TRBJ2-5	CASSSQRGGMETQYF	TGTGCCAGCAGTTCTCAGCGGGGTGGAATGGAGACCCAGTACTTC
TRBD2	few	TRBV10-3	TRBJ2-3	CAISETLAGDPQYF	TGTGCCATCAGCGAAACACTAGCGGGGGACCCGCAGTATTTT
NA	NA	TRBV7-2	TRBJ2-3	CASSLVIGVGDTQYF	TGTGCCAGCAGCTTAGTGATCGGTGTCGGCGATACGCAGTATTTT
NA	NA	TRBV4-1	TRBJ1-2	CASSQPDSYGYTF	TGCGCCAGCAGCCAGCCCGACAGTTATGGCTACACCTTC
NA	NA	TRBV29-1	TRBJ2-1	CSAATGGGSGEQFF	TGCAGCGCTGCCACCGGGGGTGGGTCAGGTGAGCAGTTCTTC
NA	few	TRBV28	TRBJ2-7	CASNAPVMREQYF	TGTGCCAGCAACGCCCCGGTAATGAGGGAGCAGTACTTC
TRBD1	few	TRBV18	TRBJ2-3	CASSQDYRGTTDTQYF	TGTGCCAGCTCCCAAGACTACAGGGGAACCACAGATACGCAGTATTTT
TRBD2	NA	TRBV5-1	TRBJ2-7	CASSLVSGVRSYEQYF	TGCGCCAGCAGCTTGGTTAGCGGGGTTCGCTCCTACGAGCAGTACTTC
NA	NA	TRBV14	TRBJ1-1	CASSQVTWGPNTEAFF	TGTGCCAGCAGCCAAGTCACCTGGGGACCGAACACTGAAGCTTTCTTT
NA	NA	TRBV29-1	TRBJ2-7	CSVEEGKNPYEQYF	TGCAGCGTTGAAGAGGGTAAAAACCCCTACGAGCAGTACTTC
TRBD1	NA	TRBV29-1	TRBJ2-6	CSAATGGSGANVLTF	TGCAGCGCCGCGACAGGGGGATCCGGGGCCAACGTCCTGACTTTC
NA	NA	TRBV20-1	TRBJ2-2	CSATPGRANTGELFF	TGCAGTGCTACACCGGGACGAGCGAACACCGGGGAGCTGTTTTTT
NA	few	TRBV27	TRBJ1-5	CASSPDSYSNQPQHF	TGTGCCAGCAGTCCGGACAGCTATAGCAATCAGCCCCAGCATTTT
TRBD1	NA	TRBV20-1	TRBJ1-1	CSAPLVDRGNTEAFF	TGCAGTGCTCCCCTCGTAGACAGGGGGAACACTGAAGCTTTCTTT
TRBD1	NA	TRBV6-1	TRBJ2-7	CASSPIARTGGTYEQYF	TGTGCCAGCAGCCCGATCGCCCGGACAGGGGGGACCTACGAGCAGTACTTC
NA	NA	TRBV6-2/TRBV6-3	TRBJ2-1	CASSYEPSPSYNEQYF	TGTGCCAGCAGTTACGAACCCTCCCCGTCTTACAATGAGCAGTACTTT